A single sample gave rise to the 18 T cell receptor beta chains below, sequenced in a study of regulatory T cells in long-lasting Graves disease. Assembly of TCR beta libraries relied on iRepertoire HTBI primers together with Arm-PCR of CDR3 regions. TCRdb processed the multiplex PCR reads anew with MiXCR; each CDR3 protein has one entry. This sample has under 450,000 distinct CDR3 sequences, with 23% found just once. Sample time point: persistent/refractory GD, antithyroid drugs over 5 years with positive TRAb. After RNA was extracted from PBMCs, the TCR library was made from it. The starting material was peripheral blood mononuclear cells (PBMCs), obtained when the disease was refractory, from a patient treated with antithyroid drugs. The receptors originated from a woman in her thirties or forties with Graves disease.

A word on this clonotype: A single base separates this from a much larger clone, so it may be a read error. V gene TRBV20-1 combines with J gene TRBJ2-5, with 9 bases identical to TRBD2. In germline, CDR1 is DFQATT, CDR2 SNEGSKA (reference sequence). The CDR3 length is 18 residues. V trimming: 2 bases; J trimming: 5 bases; junction bases outside the gene matches: 18. The CDR3 protein is CSARQGVHGFAGGETQYF. In DNA, the CDR3 is TGCAGTGCTAGACAGGGGGTCCACGGGTTTGCGGGAGGGGAGACCCAGTACTTC.

A note on this clonotype: This clone may be a read error of a much larger clone one base away. CDR3 nucleotides: TGTGCCAGCAGCTTAGGTGGCGCTGGGGAAGCTTTCTTT. Translating it yields CASSLGGAGEAFF. The chain combines TRBV7-3 with TRBJ1-1; the D is unclear. The CDR3 is 13 residues long. With 2 bases removed from V and 8 bases from J, the gap between germline ends came to 12 bases. CDR1 is SGHTA and CDR2 is FQGTGA in the germline V gene.

With regard to this clonotype: A clone one base away is much larger, so this may be a read error. The chain combines TRBV11-2 with TRBJ2-2, with a possible D match to TRBD2 (5 bases). V lost 5 bases to trimming and J lost 7 bases, with 17 bases between them. The germline CDR1 and CDR2 sequences are SGHAT and FQNNGV. This CDR3 has 15 amino acids. This CDR3 is CASSDSPGGGGELFF. The CDR3 DNA is TGTGCCAGCAGCGACTCACCAGGAGGTGGCGGGGAGCTGTTTTTT.

This clonotype was observed many times. The V gene is TRBV2, the J gene TRBJ2-7; TRBD2 aligns across 9 bases. This CDR3 spans 15 amino acids. Germline V lookup: CDR1 SNHLY, CDR2 FYNNEI. V lost 4 bases, J lost 1 base, and 5 bases stayed unmatched. Here the CDR3 reads CASSAFSGSSYEQYF. The DNA of the CDR3 is TGTGCCAGCAGTGCATTTAGCGGGAGTTCCTACGAGCAGTACTTC.

The V gene is TRBV12-3 or TRBV12-4, the J gene TRBJ2-1; D is uncertain. V was shortened by 7 bases and J by 7 bases, with 8 bases between the two germline ends. The CDR3 runs 11 residues. CDR3: CASTGRNEQFF. The DNA for the CDR3 is TGTGCCAGCACGGGTCGTAATGAGCAGTTCTTC.

There are many counts of this clonotype. The V call is TRBV7-2, the J call TRBJ2-7; D is possibly TRBD2 (5 bases). In germline, CDR1 is SGHTA, CDR2 FQGNSA. This CDR3 is 14 amino acids long. Trimming stripped 3 bases from V and 3 bases from J, with 12 bases between. The CDR3 nucleotides are TGTGCCAGCAGCTTGATGGTCGGGAACTACGAGCAGTACTTC. As protein: CASSLMVGNYEQYF.

This clonotype came up many times. This chain links TRBV6-1 with TRBJ2-7; 14 bases line up with TRBD2. The V gene end was trimmed by 6 bases and the J gene end by 2 bases; junction bases not matched to a gene: 0. The CDR3 loop spans 14 amino acids. Germline V gives CDR1 MNHNS, CDR2 SASEGT. The CDR3, as DNA: TGTGCCAGCAGGGGACTAGCGGGGGCCTACGAGCAGTACTTC. Translating gives CASRGLAGAYEQYF.

This clonotype was detected many times. The J gene is TRBJ2-5, the V gene TRBV20-1; 10 positions match TRBD2. The germline gives CDR1 DFQATT, CDR2 SNEGSKA (reference sequence). The CDR3 spans 14 residues. With 0 bases clipped from V and 5 bases from J, the junction kept 3 bases outside the gene matches. The CDR3 nucleotides are TGCAGTGCTAGAGAAGCGGGAGGGCTGGAGACCCAGTACTTC. The encoded protein is CSAREAGGLETQYF.

V usage is TRBV7-3 and J usage is TRBJ1-1; no definite D call. Germline V gene data show CDR1 as SGHTA and CDR2 as FQGTGA. Trimming removed 2 bases from V and 1 base from J, with 8 bases in between. This CDR3 contains 14 residues. This CDR3 is CASSLEGRNTEAFF. In DNA form, the CDR3 reads TGTGCCAGCAGCTTAGAGGGTAGGAACACTGAAGCTTTCTTT.

The table lists this clonotype with many counts. This chain links TRBV2 with TRBJ2-5; TRBD1 aligns across 10 bases. J lost 3 bases, V lost 10 bases, and 5 bases had no gene match. Germline CDR1 reads SNHLY; CDR2 reads FYNNEI. The CDR3 is 13 amino acids. Here the CDR3 reads CANTDRGKETQYF. CDR3 in DNA: TGTGCCAACACGGACAGGGGGAAAGAGACCCAGTACTTC.

About this clonotype: A much larger clone lies a single base off, so this may be a read error. The chain has TRBV11-3 and TRBJ2-7; 8 bases align to TRBD1. The CDR3 runs to 13 residues. CDR1 and CDR2 from the germline V gene are SGHNT and YENEEA. CDR3 region: CASSTRTGSEQCF. CDR3 DNA: TGTGCCAGCAGCACCCGGACAGGGAGCGAGCAGTGCTTC.

Only a few counts were recorded for this clonotype. The chain carries TRBV20-1 and TRBJ2-7; D ambiguous. This CDR3 has 13 residues. Germline lookup yields CDR1 DFQATT and CDR2 SNEGSKA (reference sequence). V shed 6 bases and J shed 3 bases, with 15 bases lying between them. Written as DNA, the CDR3 is TGCAGTGCCTATGCCGATGATTACTACGAGCAGTACTTC. Protein product: CSAYADDYYEQYF.

The chain has TRBV20-1 and TRBJ2-7; no clear D gene. The germline V gene has CDR1 DFQATT and CDR2 SNEGSKA (reference sequence). Trimming stripped 1 base from V and 3 bases from J, with 16 bases between. The CDR3 spans 15 residues. CDR3 amino acids: CSARAIPAEYYEQYF. CDR3 nucleotides: TGCAGTGCTAGAGCCATTCCGGCCGAGTACTACGAGCAGTACTTC.

This clonotype was detected only a few times. The rearrangement links TRBV15 to TRBJ2-7; 11 positions match TRBD1. The V gene's germline CDR1 is LNHNV and CDR2 YYDKDF (reference sequence). The ends lost 5 bases at V and 7 bases at J; junction bases unmatched: 13. The CDR3 is 16 amino acids. The CDR3 region has the DNA TGTGCCACCAGCGAAATTCGCCGGGACAGGGGGGATGAGCAGTACTTC. This translates into CATSEIRRDRGDEQYF.

This clonotype came up a few times. The chain employs TRBV5-1 and TRBJ2-2; 12 nucleotides align to TRBD2. CDR1 and CDR2 (germline): SGHRS, YFSETQ. J was trimmed by 7 bases and V by 1 base; bases with no gene match: 5. The CDR3 is made up of 16 amino acids. CDR3 in DNA: TGCGCCAGCAGCTTGAGACTAGCGGGAGATCTCGGGGAGCTGTTTTTT. Protein: CASSLRLAGDLGELFF. Variable domain in full (rest from reference TRBV5-1 and TRBJ2-2): KAGVTQTPRYLIKTRGQQVTLSCSPISGHRSVSWYQQTPGQGLQFLFEYFSETQRNKGNFPGRFSGRQFSNSRSEMNVSTLELGDSALYLCASSLRLAGDLGELFFGEGSRLTVL.

As concerns this clonotype: A far larger clone lies a single base away; this is likely a read error. The chain joins TRBV6-2 or TRBV6-3 to TRBJ2-5; the D is unclear. The length of the CDR3 is 15 residues. Germline CDR1 reads MNHEY; CDR2 reads SVGEGT. The CDR3 reads CASSYSRLRQEAQYF. In DNA form, the CDR3 reads TGTGCCAGCAGTTACTCGAGGCTGCGCCAAGAGGCCCAGTACTTC.

As for this clonotype: One end of the junction does not line up with germline, which may come from a read error. CDR3 DNA: TGCGCCAGATGGCCTTTGAACATTGAAGCTTTCTTT. The encoded protein is CARWPLNIEAFF. The chain combines TRBV10-1 with TRBJ1-1; D gene uncertain. Germline values: CDR1 WNHNN, CDR2 SYGVQD (reference sequence). CDR3 length: 12 residues.

This clonotype was counted only a few times. The genes are TRBV29-1 and TRBJ1-5; D possibly corresponds to TRBD1 (6 bases). Trimming removed 6 bases from V and 0 bases from J, with 12 bases in between. CDR1 SQVTM and CDR2 ANQGSEA come from the germline V gene. The CDR3 loop spans 14 amino acids. The CDR3 DNA is TGCAGCGTGGGGGGCGGGAATAGCAATCAGCCCCAGCATTTT. Translating it yields CSVGGGNSNQPQHF.